Following are 10 T cell receptor beta chains from one sample sequenced in a study of T cell responses to AZD1222 COVID-19 vaccine. TCRdb keeps only in-frame clones here, not all; method: immunoSEQ multiplex PCR. The sample has 150,000 to 200,000 clones, roughly 92% seen once. The sample here was peripheral blood, taken on day 0 of AZD1222 vaccination. Every receptor here comes from an adult in good health.

The chain carries TRBV9 and TRBJ1-2; perhaps TRBD1 as D (6 bases). The germline gives CDR1 SGDLS, CDR2 YYNGEE. CDR3 length: 14 amino acids. Trimming took off 4 bases at V and 4 bases at J, with 14 bases between the two ends. The CDR3 here is CASSLPDRSYGYTF. CDR3 bases: TGTGCCAGCAGCTTGCCCGACAGGAGCTATGGCTACACCTTC.

V and J are TRBV5-1 and TRBJ2-7, with 7 bases matching TRBD1. Looked up from germline, CDR1 is SGHRS and CDR2 is YFSETQ. The CDR3 is 14 amino acids. V dropped 4 bases and J dropped 4; count of bases not matched to a gene: 8. The chain's CDR3 is CASSVGGAAYEQYF. The CDR3 DNA sequence: TGCGCCAGCAGCGTAGGGGGCGCAGCTTACGAGCAGTACTTC.

The DNA for the CDR3 is TGTGCCAGCAGCCAACACAATAATGAAAAACTGTTTTTT. Translating gives CASSQHNNEKLFF. The V gene is TRBV4-2, the J gene TRBJ1-4; D is unresolved. The germline V gene encodes CDR1 LGHNA and CDR2 YNFKEQ. V gave up 2 bases and J gave up 4 bases, with 5 bases separating them. This CDR3 has 13 amino acids.

This clone has a single count. The chain couples TRBV6-5 to TRBJ1-5; D call uncertain. The germline CDR1 and CDR2 sequences are MNHEY and SVGAGI. Trimming stripped 0 bases from V and 7 bases from J, with 7 bases between. The CDR3 is made up of 13 amino acids. The chain's CDR3 is CASSYSTGQPQHF. CDR3 coding DNA: TGTGCCAGCAGTTACTCTACGGGGCAGCCCCAGCATTTT.

This clone was counted a single time. The J gene is TRBJ1-3, the V gene TRBV7-2; perhaps TRBD1 as D (6 bases). The CDR3 runs to 15 residues. Germline CDR1 reads SGHTA; CDR2 reads FQGNSA. V lost 4 bases and J 3 bases, leaving 13 bases between the germline ends. The CDR3 reads CASSSSQGGGNTIYF. CDR3 bases: TGTGCCAGCAGCTCGTCACAGGGAGGTGGAAACACCATATATTTT.

This chain joins TRBV2 and TRBJ2-5; D is perhaps TRBD1 (5 bases). The ends were cut back, 8 bases at V and 2 bases at J, with 9 bases in the middle. The CDR3 is 12 amino acids. In germline, CDR1 is SNHLY, CDR2 FYNNEI. CDR3 in amino acids: CASSPGQETQYF. Written as DNA, the CDR3 is TGTGCCAGCTCGCCAGGGCAAGAGACCCAGTACTTC. Supplemented by reference TRBV2 and TRBJ2-5, the full variable domain reads EPEVTQTPSHQVTQMGQEVILRCVPISNHLYFYWYRQILGQKVEFLVSFYNNEISEKSEIFDDQFSVERPDGSNFTLKIRSTKLEDSAMYFCASSPGQETQYFGPGTRLLVL.

A single count supports this clone. The chain uses TRBV12-3 or TRBV12-4 and TRBJ1-1, with D unresolved. The CDR3 length is 11 residues. The ends were cut back, 2 bases at V and 4 bases at J, with 2 bases in the middle. CDR3 nucleotides: TGTGCCAGCAGTTTAATCACTGAAGCTTTCTTT. Translating it yields CASSLITEAFF.

As regards this clone: The junction departs from the called germline gene at one end, perhaps through a read error. The chain couples TRBV5-6 to TRBJ2-2, with D uncertain. This CDR3 spans 12 amino acids. From germline, CDR1 is SGHDT and CDR2 YYEEEE. The CDR3 sequence is CASCLNTGELFF. CDR3 DNA sequence: TGTGCCAGCTGCTTGAACACCGGGGAGCTGTTTTTT.

The chain carries TRBV3-1 (or the pseudogene TRBV3-2) and TRBJ1-6, with D uncertain. The ends were cut back, 0 bases at V and 14 bases at J, with 11 bases in the middle. Germline V gene data show CDR1 as LGHDT and CDR2 as YNNKEL (reference sequence). There are 13 residues in the CDR3. CDR3 loop: CASSQDQSTALHF. In DNA form, the CDR3 reads TGTGCCAGCAGCCAAGACCAGAGTACTGCCCTCCACTTT.

This chain joins TRBV15 and TRBJ1-6; possibly TRBD1 for D (6 bases). V lost 1 base, J lost 7 bases, and 11 bases lay in between. This CDR3 is built from 15 residues. Germline lookup yields CDR1 LNHNV and CDR2 YYDKDF (reference sequence). The CDR3 sequence: CATSRGGQWNSPLHF. Written as DNA, the CDR3 is TGTGCCACCAGCAGAGGGGGACAATGGAATTCACCCCTCCACTTT.